The clone carrying this T cell receptor beta chain was seen many times. Germline V CDR1 and CDR2: SGHTA, FQGNSA. CDR3 length equals 15 residues. V was shortened by 1 base and J by 6 bases, with 10 bases between the two germline ends. It was RNA transcripts that yielded the amplified TCR beta CDR3 regions. Using the HTBI primer set, a first-round RT-PCR was run on the TCR CDR3. TCRdb analysed the multiplex PCR reads with MiXCR anew, one entry per CDR3 protein. The sample consists of roughly 110,000 distinct CDR3 sequences, approximately 15% of them appearing once. This sample stems from a study of T cells in Graves' hyperthyroidism and ophthalmopathy.

The J gene is TRBJ1-6, the V gene TRBV7-2; TRBD1 is a possible D gene (5 bases). The sequenced sample consisted of blood. The clonotype comes from a woman aged 50 to 60 with Graves' hyperthyroidism. The CDR3 loop reads CASSLDPGTNSPLHF. As DNA, the CDR3 is TGTGCCAGCAGCTTAGACCCAGGGACTAATTCACCCCTCCACTTT.